This T cell receptor (beta chain) was documented in a study of T cell responses to AZD1222 COVID-19 vaccine. General study findings and limits: Among the donors, most were white British and more were female, and clonal diversity was possibly underestimated. Seropositive status at baseline applied to only six AZD1222 recipients. Regions 160-218 and 743-854 dominated among vaccine-associated CD4 TCRs spanning spike.

Note on this clone: The target antigen is unknown.

The method was immunoSEQ multiplex PCR; TCRdb's version includes in-frame clones alone and lacks a portion of them. The sample records about 180,000 clones, roughly 88% being singletons. This sample comprised peripheral blood, obtained on day 0 of AZD1222 vaccination. This receptor was obtained from an adult in good health.

For the CDR3, the DNA is TGCGCCAGCAGCCCTAAGGACAGGGCGGCTAATGAAAAACTGTTTTTT. This encodes CASSPKDRAANEKLFF. The V gene is TRBV5-1, the J gene TRBJ1-4; TRBD1 agrees at 8 bases. V shed 4 bases and J 3 bases; nucleotides not matched to a gene: 8. The germline V gene encodes CDR1 SGHRS and CDR2 YFSETQ. This CDR3 is built from 16 residues.